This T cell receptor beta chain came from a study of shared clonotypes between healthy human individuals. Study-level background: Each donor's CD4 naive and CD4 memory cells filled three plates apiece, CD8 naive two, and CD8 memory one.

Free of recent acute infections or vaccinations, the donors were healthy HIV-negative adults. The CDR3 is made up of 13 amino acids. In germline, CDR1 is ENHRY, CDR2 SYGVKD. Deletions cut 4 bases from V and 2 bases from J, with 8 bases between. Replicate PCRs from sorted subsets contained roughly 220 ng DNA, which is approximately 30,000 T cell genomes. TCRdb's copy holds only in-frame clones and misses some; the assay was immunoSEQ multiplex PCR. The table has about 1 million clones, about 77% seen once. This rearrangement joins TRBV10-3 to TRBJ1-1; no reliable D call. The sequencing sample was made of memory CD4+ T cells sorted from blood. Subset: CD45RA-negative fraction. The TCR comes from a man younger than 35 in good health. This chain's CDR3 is CAISGQINTEAFF. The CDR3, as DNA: TGTGCCATCAGTGGCCAGATTAACACTGAAGCTTTCTTT.